A selection of T cell receptor beta chains follows, all from one sample in a study of shared clonotypes between healthy human individuals. The protocol was immunoSEQ multiplex PCR, while the TCRdb copy is restricted to in-frame clones and leaves out a portion. The table records about 610,000 clones, around 96% of them present only once. Sequenced sample: naive CD8+ T cells sorted from blood. The receptor source for this set is a woman in her twenties or thirties in good health. The CDR3 runs from the conserved cysteine through the conserved F or W. Each record gives: D gene, V gene, J gene, CDR3 protein, CDR3 DNA. The D gene is left open where the match is weak.

-,TRBV19,TRBJ2-7,CASSITQNSYEQYF,TGTGCCAGTAGTATTACCCAGAACTCCTACGAGCAGTACTTC
-,TRBV9,TRBJ2-1,CASSVHRLSGEQFF,TGTGCCAGCAGCGTCCATCGCCTGAGCGGCGAGCAGTTCTTC
-,TRBV2,TRBJ2-2,CASTRDGGTFNTGELFF,TGTGCCAGCACTCGGGATGGGGGGACTTTTAACACCGGGGAGCTGTTTTTT
-,TRBV27,TRBJ2-2,CASSFSLGTGELFF,TGTGCCAGCAGTTTCTCCCTGGGGACCGGGGAGCTGTTTTTT
TRBD1,TRBV5-6,TRBJ1-2,CASSLANQGALGYGYTF,TGTGCCAGCAGCTTGGCTAACCAGGGGGCCCTTGGGTATGGCTACACCTTC
TRBD2,TRBV6-5,TRBJ2-1,CASNDSEREFDEQFF,TGTGCCAGCAACGACTCGGAGCGGGAGTTCGATGAGCAGTTCTTC
TRBD1,TRBV13,TRBJ2-7,CASSLTGTGSYEQYF,TGTGCCAGCAGCTTAACTGGGACAGGGTCCTACGAGCAGTACTTC
-,TRBV2,TRBJ1-4,CASSELGGEKLFF,TGTGCCAGCAGCGAGCTCGGAGGTGAAAAACTGTTTTTT
TRBD1,TRBV5-4,TRBJ1-2,CASSIGQAGGYGYTF,TGTGCCAGCAGCATAGGACAGGCGGGCGGCTATGGCTACACCTTC
TRBD1,TRBV10-3,TRBJ1-1,CAITRTGSNTEAFF,TGTGCCATCACCCGGACAGGGTCGAACACTGAAGCTTTCTTT
-,TRBV28,TRBJ2-2,CASSLLGAVAGELFF,TGTGCCAGCAGTTTATTGGGGGCGGTCGCCGGGGAGCTGTTTTTT
-,TRBV7-9,TRBJ2-1,CASRPLQAEEQFF,TGTGCCAGCAGACCCTTACAGGCGGAGGAGCAGTTCTTC
TRBD2,TRBV4-1,TRBJ2-7,CASSRGTSGLVEQYF,TGCGCCAGCAGCCGTGGGACTAGCGGACTCGTCGAGCAGTACTTC
-,TRBV27,TRBJ1-3,CASSLLASSGNTIYF,TGTGCCAGCAGTTTACTTGCCAGCTCTGGAAACACCATATATTTT
-,TRBV6-5,TRBJ1-1,CASKLTLNTEAFF,TGTGCCAGCAAACTGACATTAAACACTGAAGCTTTCTTT